This T cell receptor beta chain was sequenced in a study of regulatory T cells in long-lasting Graves disease. Background on the study: Graves' patients (newly diagnosed) had been on antithyroid drugs under 3 months.

Time point specified: newly diagnosed GD, antithyroid drugs for less than 3 months. From PBMCs, RNA was extracted and then used to make the TCR library. In germline, CDR1 is SEHNR, CDR2 FQNEAQ (reference sequence). This CDR3 has 15 amino acids. The ends were cut back, 6 bases at V and 7 bases at J, with 16 bases in the middle. This clonotype appeared a few times. Researchers made TCR beta libraries by using iRepertoire HTBI primers and running Arm-PCR on CDR3 regions. TCRdb re-called the multiplex PCR reads with MiXCR, one entry per CDR3 protein. Of roughly 610,000 distinct CDR3 sequences listed, 15% to 20% are singletons. In addition, the sample was reused for a study of T cells in Graves' hyperthyroidism and ophthalmopathy.

Sequencing used peripheral blood mononuclear cells (PBMCs), obtained at new diagnosis, from a patient treated with antithyroid drugs. This chain joins TRBV7-9 and TRBJ1-6; a possible D gene is TRBD1 (6 bases). This TCR came from a man between 18 and 35 years old with Graves disease. CDR3 sequence reads: CASRQQGGGNSPLHF. Here the CDR3 DNA reads TGTGCCAGCAGACAGCAGGGTGGGGGCAATTCACCCCTCCACTTT.